A selection of T cell receptor beta chains follows, all from one sample in a study of blood T cells in healthy people across ages. A single record per CDR3 protein comes from TCRdb applying MiXCR to the 5' RACE reads. The repertoire consists of some 1.8 million distinct CDR3 sequences, with 35% to 50% occurring once and the leading ten covering 20% to 25%. The source material was blood. Source of these receptors: a human donor in good health. Each CDR3 is given with its conserved first and last residue. The D gene is left open where the match is weak. The listing skips clone size in some rows; elsewhere it reads once, few, many or a size class.

J: TRBJ1-5
D: NA
size: few
V: TRBV6-1
DNA: TGTGCCGCCCTCAGTGAGGAGTTTGGCCAGCCCCAGCATTTT
CDR3: CAALSEEFGQPQHF

J: TRBJ2-1
D: NA
size: NA
V: TRBV29-1
DNA: TGCAGCGTTGCCCGGGACATGCAGTTCTTC
CDR3: CSVARDMQFF

J: TRBJ2-7
D: TRBD2
size: NA
V: TRBV7-2
DNA: TGTGCCAGCAGCTACCTAGCGGGGGGGTACGGCGAGCAGTACTTC
CDR3: CASSYLAGGYGEQYF

J: TRBJ2-3
D: NA
size: NA
V: TRBV29-1
DNA: TGCAGCGCCCTGGGCCTTACAACCCGCACAGATACGCAGTATTTT
CDR3: CSALGLTTRTDTQYF

J: TRBJ2-7
D: NA
size: NA
V: TRBV6-2/TRBV6-3
DNA: TGTGCCAGCAGTTTCCCCGTTCTTGGCGGAACCTACGAGCAGTACTTC
CDR3: CASSFPVLGGTYEQYF

J: TRBJ2-1
D: NA
size: few
V: TRBV5-1
DNA: TGCGCCAGCAGCTTGACAGACGTCTACAATGAGCAGTTCTTC
CDR3: CASSLTDVYNEQFF

J: TRBJ1-2
D: TRBD1
size: few
V: TRBV12-3/TRBV12-4
DNA: TGTGCCAGCAGGGAACAGGGGTTGTTTGATGGCTACACCTTC
CDR3: CASREQGLFDGYTF

J: TRBJ2-3
D: NA
size: few
V: TRBV12-3/TRBV12-4
DNA: TGTGCCAGCAGACGCAGGGAAGATACGCAGTATTTT
CDR3: CASRRREDTQYF

J: TRBJ2-7
D: NA
size: NA
V: TRBV29-1
DNA: TGCAGCGTCCAAAAGAGCTCCTACGAGCAGTACTTC
CDR3: CSVQKSSYEQYF

J: TRBJ2-1
D: TRBD2
size: NA
V: TRBV20-1
DNA: TGCAGTGCGCCAGGACTAGCGGGGGGGGAGCAGTTCTTC
CDR3: CSAPGLAGGEQFF

J: TRBJ1-2
D: NA
size: NA
V: TRBV7-2
DNA: TGTGCCAGCAGCTTCTCCACTAATGGCTACACCTTC
CDR3: CASSFSTNGYTF

J: TRBJ1-6
D: NA
size: NA
V: TRBV27
DNA: TGTGCCAGCAGATCCAGGGCGGGAGTATATTCACCCCTCCACTTT
CDR3: CASRSRAGVYSPLHF

J: TRBJ2-5
D: NA
size: NA
V: TRBV12-5
DNA: TGTGCTAGTGGTTTGACCAGGGGTTTTCTACAAGAGACCCAGTACTTC
CDR3: CASGLTRGFLQETQYF

J: TRBJ2-2
D: TRBD2
size: few
V: TRBV11-3
DNA: TGTGCCAGCAGCTCCCGGGGGGCGAACACCGGGGAGCTGTTTTTT
CDR3: CASSSRGANTGELFF

J: TRBJ2-7
D: NA
size: few
V: TRBV6-2/TRBV6-3
DNA: TGTGCCAGCAGCCAACTTATATCCTACGAGCAGTACTTC
CDR3: CASSQLISYEQYF

J: TRBJ1-2
D: NA
size: NA
V: TRBV3-1
DNA: TGTGCCAGCAGCCAAGATCCGCGGTGGGAGTCGGAGGGCTACACCTTC
CDR3: CASSQDPRWESEGYTF

J: TRBJ2-7
D: NA
size: NA
V: TRBV4-1
DNA: TGCGCCAGCAGCCCCCGAGGGGCAGACCGTCACTACGAGCAGTACTTC
CDR3: CASSPRGADRHYEQYF

J: TRBJ1-6
D: TRBD1
size: NA
V: TRBV7-2
DNA: TGTGCCAGCAGCTTAGTTGCAGGGGGCGCCTATAATTCACCCCTCCACTTT
CDR3: CASSLVAGGAYNSPLHF

J: TRBJ1-5
D: TRBD1
size: few
V: TRBV6-2/TRBV6-3
DNA: TGTGCCAGCAGCTCGACAGGGGGTAGGAGCAATCAGCCCCAGCATTTT
CDR3: CASSSTGGRSNQPQHF

J: TRBJ2-5
D: NA
size: NA
V: TRBV24-1
DNA: TGTGCCACCAATGATTTTCGTCTTGGGGAGACCCAGTACTTC
CDR3: CATNDFRLGETQYF

J: TRBJ2-7
D: NA
size: few
V: TRBV25-1
DNA: TGTGCCAGCAGTGAGGGGCACGAGCAGTACTTC
CDR3: CASSEGHEQYF

J: TRBJ1-6
D: TRBD1
size: few
V: TRBV9
DNA: TGTGCCAGCAGCACAAGCGGGACAGGGAATTCACCCCTCCACTTT
CDR3: CASSTSGTGNSPLHF

J: TRBJ2-3
D: NA
size: NA
V: TRBV7-2
DNA: TGTGCCAGCAGCTTACTAGTTTCCCCAGATACGCAGTATTTT
CDR3: CASSLLVSPDTQYF

J: TRBJ1-5
D: NA
size: few
V: TRBV7-2
DNA: TGTGCCAGCAGCTTAGCAGCAGTCGGGAGGGGCAATCAGCCCCAGCATTTT
CDR3: CASSLAAVGRGNQPQHF

J: TRBJ1-1
D: NA
size: few
V: TRBV12-3/TRBV12-4
DNA: TGTGCCAGCAGTCCTGCGGGGCGTCCTTCTGAAGCTTTCTTT
CDR3: CASSPAGRPSEAFF

J: TRBJ2-5
D: NA
size: NA
V: TRBV9
DNA: TGTGCCAGCAGCGTAGGTCCATTAGCAGAGACCCAGTACTTC
CDR3: CASSVGPLAETQYF

J: TRBJ1-5
D: NA
size: few
V: TRBV28
DNA: TGTGCCAGCAGCCGCACTGGACGAGGCAATCAGCCCCAGCATTTT
CDR3: CASSRTGRGNQPQHF

J: TRBJ2-3
D: TRBD1
size: NA
V: TRBV3-1
DNA: TGTGCCAGCAGCCGTGGGACAGGCCTCGAAACAGATACGCAGTATTTT
CDR3: CASSRGTGLETDTQYF

J: TRBJ2-2
D: TRBD2
size: NA
V: TRBV9
DNA: TGTGCCAGCAGCGTTCAGAGCGGGGGGACGAACACCGGGGAGCTGTTTTTT
CDR3: CASSVQSGGTNTGELFF

J: TRBJ2-1
D: NA
size: few
V: TRBV27
DNA: TGTGCCAGCAGCACCAATTGGCAGGGAATCAATGAGCAGTTCTTC
CDR3: CASSTNWQGINEQFF

J: TRBJ1-2
D: NA
size: NA
V: TRBV6-2/TRBV6-3
DNA: TGTGCCAGCAGCTTGGACCGACCCCACGGCTACACCTTC
CDR3: CASSLDRPHGYTF

J: TRBJ1-6
D: NA
size: NA
V: TRBV20-1
DNA: TGCAGTGCTAGAGATCCAGGGAAGGATCAATCACCCCTCCACTTT
CDR3: CSARDPGKDQSPLHF

J: TRBJ2-1
D: TRBD2
size: NA
V: TRBV24-1
DNA: TGTGCCACCAGTGATCCGACTAGCGGGGGGGCGGATGAGCAGTTCTTC
CDR3: CATSDPTSGGADEQFF

J: TRBJ1-2
D: TRBD1
size: NA
V: TRBV7-2
DNA: TGTGCCAGCAGCTTAGAAGCGTGGCAGGGGGCGGATGGCTACACCTTC
CDR3: CASSLEAWQGADGYTF

J: TRBJ2-1
D: TRBD1
size: NA
V: TRBV6-5
DNA: TGTGCCAGCAGTTACTCGATGGACAGGCCTTACAATGAGCAGTTCTTC
CDR3: CASSYSMDRPYNEQFF

J: TRBJ2-7
D: TRBD1
size: NA
V: TRBV7-8
DNA: TGTGCCAGCAGCCCCGGACAGGGGCATAACGAGCAGTACTTC
CDR3: CASSPGQGHNEQYF

J: TRBJ2-5
D: NA
size: once
V: TRBV5-1
DNA: TGCGCCAGCAGCTCTGATTGGGGTGACGAGGAGACCCAGTACTTC
CDR3: CASSSDWGDEETQYF

J: TRBJ1-1
D: NA
size: once
V: TRBV3-1
DNA: TGTGCCAGCAGCCTGAGGGGGGGGGATGGGACTGAAGCTTTCTTT
CDR3: CASSLRGGDGTEAFF

J: TRBJ2-3
D: TRBD1
size: NA
V: TRBV6-6
DNA: TGTGCCAGCAGTTCGGGACAGGGGGATTCAGATACGCAGTATTTT
CDR3: CASSSGQGDSDTQYF

J: TRBJ1-2
D: NA
size: NA
V: TRBV5-1
DNA: TGCGCCAGCAGCTTCGGCGGCGGACTATATAACTATGGCTACACCTTC
CDR3: CASSFGGGLYNYGYTF

J: TRBJ2-6
D: NA
size: NA
V: TRBV5-1
DNA: TGCGCCAGCAGCCTGGGTGTACCTGGGGCCAACATCCTGACTTTC
CDR3: CASSLGVPGANILTF

J: TRBJ2-5
D: NA
size: few
V: TRBV20-1
DNA: TGCAGTGCTAGCATGGAGACCCAGTACTTC
CDR3: CSASMETQYF